This T cell receptor beta chain stems from a study of T-cell memory formation after mild COVID-19. As for the study in general: The TCR clusters were mostly specific to one donor.

Study results and caveats: A second wave of clones peaked on day 37, and their SARS-CoV-2 specificity went unconfirmed. CD4+ contracting clones lay mainly in CM and EM, CD8+ ones in EMRA.

With regard to this clonotype: Its cognate antigen is unknown.

TCRdb reprocessed the 5' RACE reads via MiXCR and lists one record per CDR3 protein. The sample lists 350,000 to 450,000 distinct CDR3 sequences, roughly 26% seen once, with 7.5% to 10% in the top ten. Trimming shortened V by 5 bases and J by 14 bases, and 17 bases separated the two germline ends. This CDR3 is 12 amino acids long. Germline CDR1 MNHEY, CDR2 SVGEGT. The receptor's source is an adult woman who had mild COVID-19 (a few samples of this study predate the infection). Cell type and time point are not known. The V call is TRBV6-2 or TRBV6-3, the J call TRBJ2-3; maybe TRBD1 (6 bases). The source material was PBMCs or a T cell subset sorted from them (not recorded which). The CDR3: CASSRQALEVYF. The CDR3, as DNA: TGTGCCAGCAGTCGACAGGCTCTAGAGGTGTATTTT.